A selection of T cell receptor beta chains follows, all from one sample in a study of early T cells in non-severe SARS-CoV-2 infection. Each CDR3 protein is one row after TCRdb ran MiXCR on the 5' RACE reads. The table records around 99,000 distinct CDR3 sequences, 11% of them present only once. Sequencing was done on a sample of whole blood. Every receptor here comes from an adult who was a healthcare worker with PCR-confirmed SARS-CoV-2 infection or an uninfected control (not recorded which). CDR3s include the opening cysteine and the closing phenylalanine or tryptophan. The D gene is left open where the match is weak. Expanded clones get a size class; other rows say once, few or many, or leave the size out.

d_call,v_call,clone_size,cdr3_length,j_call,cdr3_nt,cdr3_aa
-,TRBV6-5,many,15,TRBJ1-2,TGTGCCAGCAGTTACTCGAAAAGACAGAAGCCTGGCTACACCTTC,CASSYSKRQKPGYTF
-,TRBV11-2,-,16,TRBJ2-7,TGTGCCAGCTCTGGGGGATATGGGGCCCTCTCCTACGAGCAGTACTTC,CASSGGYGALSYEQYF
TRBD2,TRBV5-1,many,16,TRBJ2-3,TGCGCCAGCAGCTTGGATCTAGCGGGAGCCCCAGATACGCAGTATTTT,CASSLDLAGAPDTQYF
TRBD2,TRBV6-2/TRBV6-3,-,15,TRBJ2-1,TGTGCCAGCAGTTACTCCAGGACTAGCTTCAATGAGCAGTTCTTC,CASSYSRTSFNEQFF
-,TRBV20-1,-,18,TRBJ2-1,TGCAGTGCTAGAGATGCCGGACCCCACCGGGCTAGCAACAATGAGCAGTTCTTC,CSARDAGPHRASNNEQFF
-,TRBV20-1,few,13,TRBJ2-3,TGCAGTGCTAGAGACACAGGGTCAGATACGCAGTATTTT,CSARDTGSDTQYF
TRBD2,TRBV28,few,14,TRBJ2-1,TGTGCCACCGGGACTAGCTCTTATTACAATGAGCAGTTCTTC,CATGTSSYYNEQFF
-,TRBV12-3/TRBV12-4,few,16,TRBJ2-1,TGTGCCAGCAGCGGAGACTTTGGAGACTCCTACAATGAGCAGTTCTTC,CASSGDFGDSYNEQFF
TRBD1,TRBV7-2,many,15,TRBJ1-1,TGTGCCAGCAGTATAGGGGGCACGGGGAACACTGAAGCTTTCTTT,CASSIGGTGNTEAFF
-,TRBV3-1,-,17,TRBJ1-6,TGTGCCAGCAGCCACCGTACGTGGGGGTCACTCAATTCACCCCTCCACTTT,CASSHRTWGSLNSPLHF
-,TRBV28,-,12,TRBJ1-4,TGTGCCAGCAGGGGGCCGAGAGAAAAACTGTTTTTT,CASRGPREKLFF
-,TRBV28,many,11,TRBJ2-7,TGTGCCAGCAGTCCGGGCCGAGAGCAGTACTTC,CASSPGREQYF
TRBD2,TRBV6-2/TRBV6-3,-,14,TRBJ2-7,TGTGCCAGCAGTTTAGTGCGGGAGAGATACGAGCAGTACTTC,CASSLVRERYEQYF
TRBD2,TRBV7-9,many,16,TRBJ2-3,TGTGCCAGCAGCTTGACCCAACAGCGGGAGCGGGTTACGCAGTATTTT,CASSLTQQRERVTQYF
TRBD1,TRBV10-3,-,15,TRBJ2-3,TGTGCCCCCCCGTGTGACAGGGGGGACACAGATACGCAGTATTTT,CAPPCDRGDTDTQYF
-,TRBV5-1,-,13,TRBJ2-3,TGCGCCAGCAGCGGCGGGGCGGGAGATACGCAGTATTTT,CASSGGAGDTQYF
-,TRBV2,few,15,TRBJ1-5,TGTGCCAGCAGTGCCGGGACAAATAGCAATCAGCCCCAGCATTTT,CASSAGTNSNQPQHF
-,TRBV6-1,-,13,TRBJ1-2,TGTGCCAGCAGTATGAACAGGGCAGATGGCTACACCTTC,CASSMNRADGYTF